The 18 T cell receptor beta chains below come from one sample, sequenced in a study of blood T cell repertoires in COVID-19 (dated by TCRdb to 2020 to 2021). Libraries were built with the immunoSEQ multiplex PCR assay. TCRdb carries this immuneACCESS record with in-frame sequences only. Its versions omit some clonotypes, under half of them owing to an unresolved V gene in the studies checked, with the rest unexplained. This sample holds 80,000 to 95,000 clones; around 87% were observed only once. The top ten clonotypes cover roughly 15% of the sample. Sample: peripheral blood. The receptor source for this set is a human donor in a cohort sampled during active COVID-19.

This clone came up once. The J gene is TRBJ2-7, the V gene TRBV2; TRBD1 is a possible D gene (5 bases). The CDR3 covers 14 residues. Per germline, CDR1 SNHLY and CDR2 FYNNEI. Trimming left V 4 bases short and J 2 bases short, with 12 bases between. Here the CDR3 reads CASSGGRAPYEQYF. The CDR3 nucleotides read TGTGCCAGCAGTGGAGGCAGGGCACCCTACGAGCAGTACTTC.

The chain employs TRBV18 and TRBJ2-1; 7 bases are a match to TRBD1. The junction had 8 bases not matched to a gene; V was cut back by 1 base and J by 5 bases. The CDR3 totals 16 residues. The V gene's germline CDR1 is KGHSH and CDR2 LQKENI. The CDR3 coding sequence is TGTGCCAGCTCACCACTGACGTGGGGACAGAACAATGAGCAGTTCTTC. This translates into CASSPLTWGQNNEQFF. The full variable domain, its missing parts supplied by reference TRBV18 and TRBJ2-1, is NAGVMQNPRHLVRRRGQEARLRCSPMKGHSHVYWYRQLPEEGLKFMVYLQKENIIDESGMPKERFSAEFPKEGPSILRIQQVVRGDSAAYFCASSPLTWGQNNEQFFGPGTRLTVL.

This chain joins TRBV5-1 and TRBJ2-3; 10 positions match TRBD2. CDR3 length equals 16 residues. Unmatched junction bases numbered 3, after V lost 2 bases and J lost 0 bases. Germline V gives CDR1 SGHRS, CDR2 YFSETQ. The CDR3 DNA follows: TGCGCCAGCAGCTTCCAGACTAGCGGGAGCACAGATACGCAGTATTTT. Translation: CASSFQTSGSTDTQYF.

The rearrangement links TRBV3-1 (or the pseudogene TRBV3-2) to TRBJ2-7; 9 nucleotides line up with TRBD1. Germline loops: CDR1 LGHDT, CDR2 YNNKEL (reference sequence). The CDR3 extends over 15 amino acids. Unmatched junction bases numbered 10, after V lost 5 bases and J lost 5 bases. CDR3: CASSYRDRVRNEQYF. CDR3 coding DNA: TGTGCCAGCAGCTACCGGGACAGGGTACGGAACGAGCAGTACTTC.

This rearrangement joins TRBV18 to TRBJ1-6; possibly TRBD1 for D (5 bases). Germline V gene data show CDR1 as KGHSH and CDR2 as LQKENI. Trimming cost V 6 bases and J 0 bases, with 12 bases left between them. CDR3 size: 16 residues. CDR3 region: CASSQGASSYNSPLHF. The CDR3 DNA is TGTGCCAGCTCCCAAGGGGCGAGCTCCTATAATTCACCCCTCCACTTT.

The chain combines TRBV5-1 with TRBJ2-6; D is possibly TRBD1 (6 bases). Germline V gene lookup returns CDR1 SGHRS and CDR2 YFSETQ. Between the trimmed V and J ends, which lost 5 bases and 0 bases, there was a span of 9 bases. The CDR3 has 15 residues. DNA for the CDR3: TGCGCCAGCAGGACAGGTCCCTCTGGGGCCAACGTCCTGACTTTC. Translating gives CASRTGPSGANVLTF.

This clone was recorded only once. J is TRBJ1-4 and V is TRBV10-1; a weak D match, TRBD1 (5 bases). The CDR3 has 13 amino acids. CDR1 and CDR2 (germline): WNHNN, SYGVQD (reference sequence). Trimming removed 4 bases from V and 5 bases from J, with 8 bases in between. In nucleotides, the CDR3 is TGCGCCAGCAGTGGGGGCCAGAATGAAAAACTGTTTTTT. Its translation: CASSGGQNEKLFF.

This clone was seen a handful of times. The J gene is TRBJ1-1, the V gene TRBV5-1; D is undetermined. Trimming took off 4 bases at V and 5 bases at J, with 15 bases between the two ends. This CDR3 is built from 14 residues. CDR1 and CDR2 (germline): SGHRS, YFSETQ. The CDR3 loop reads CASSPRESATEAFF. CDR3 nucleotide sequence: TGCGCCAGCAGCCCGAGGGAGAGCGCAACTGAAGCTTTCTTT.

This clone has only a few counts. The chain carries TRBV7-8 and TRBJ1-5, with D possibly matching TRBD1 (6 bases). Deletions cut 5 bases from V and 4 bases from J, with 12 bases between. There are 14 residues in the CDR3. Per the germline V gene, CDR1 is SGHVS and CDR2 is FQNEAQ. CDR3 amino acids: CASSRGMGNQPQHF. CDR3 nucleotide sequence: TGTGCCAGCAGCAGGGGGATGGGGAATCAGCCCCAGCATTTT.

The chain joins TRBV7-9 to TRBJ1-3; 8 nucleotides agree with TRBD1. This CDR3 has 18 amino acids. Germline CDR1 SEHNR, CDR2 FQNEAQ (reference sequence). Trimming removed 0 bases from V and 1 base from J; junction bases left unmatched: 8. CDR3 protein: CASSLAQGALRSGNTIYF. The CDR3 region has the DNA TGTGCCAGCAGCTTAGCCCAGGGGGCGTTGAGGTCTGGAAACACCATATATTTT.

CDR3: CASSATQQGAFTYGYTF. The CDR3 region has the DNA TGTGCCAGCAGTGCGACCCAACAGGGGGCATTTACCTATGGCTACACCTTC. The V call is TRBV6-1, the J call TRBJ1-2; 9 bases match TRBD1. The CDR3 covers 17 residues. With 4 bases clipped from V and 4 bases from J, the junction kept 13 bases outside the gene matches. Germline CDR1 and CDR2: MNHNS and SASEGT.

The CDR3 DNA follows: TGTGCCAGCAGTCAAGCAGCGGTGGCCAAAAACATTCAGTACTTC. Amino acids: CASSQAAVAKNIQYF. The chain couples TRBV28 to TRBJ2-4, with a weak D call TRBD2 (5 bases). The V gene lost 5 bases and the J gene lost 1 base, with 12 bases spanning the gap. The germline V gene encodes CDR1 MDHEN and CDR2 SYDVKM. The CDR3 has 15 amino acids.

This clone was detected once. V is TRBV28 and J is TRBJ2-1, with 13 nucleotides matching TRBD2. This CDR3 contains 14 residues. Per the germline V gene, CDR1 is MDHEN and CDR2 is SYDVKM. The V segment lost 3 bases and the J segment 9 bases; nucleotides outside the gene matches: 2. The CDR3 region has the DNA TGTGCCAGCAGTTTCGGACTAGCGGGGGCTGAGCAGTTCTTC. Its protein is CASSFGLAGAEQFF.

The gene calls are TRBV25-1 and TRBJ2-5; 8 bases are shared with TRBD2. The CDR3 is 14 residues long. Germline V CDR1 and CDR2: MGHDK, SYGVNS. The ends lost 6 bases at V and 0 bases at J; junction bases unmatched: 3. The CDR3 spells CASRELADQETQYF. For the CDR3, the DNA is TGTGCCAGCAGAGAACTAGCGGACCAAGAGACCCAGTACTTC.

The gene calls are TRBV11-3 and TRBJ2-7; tentatively, D is TRBD1 (5 bases). Germline assignment: CDR1 SGHNT and CDR2 YENEEA. CDR3 size: 16 residues. V lost 1 base to trimming and J lost 0 bases, with 13 bases between them. The CDR3 protein is CASSLGGRQSSYEQYF. The CDR3, as DNA: TGTGCCAGCAGCTTAGGGGGAAGACAGTCCTCCTACGAGCAGTACTTC.

This clone was found a few times. This chain connects TRBV4-1 to TRBJ1-5; unclear D gene. Trimming removed 1 base at V and 0 bases at J, with 10 bases between. CDR1 is MGHRA and CDR2 is YSYEKL in the germline V gene. This CDR3 has 16 residues. The CDR3 nucleotides are TGCGCCAGCAGCCAAGTGTCGGAGAATAGCAATCAGCCCCAGCATTTT. Amino acid sequence: CASSQVSENSNQPQHF.

The chain recombines TRBV28 with TRBJ1-6, with TRBD1 matching over 10 bases. The CDR3 sequence is 15 residues long. Trimming took 5 bases from V and 11 from J; bases not matched to a gene: 9. Germline V gene data show CDR1 as MDHEN and CDR2 as SYDVKM. The CDR3 region is CASSLTDRGLPPLHF. Written as DNA, the CDR3 is TGTGCCAGCAGTCTCACCGACAGGGGGCTACCACCCCTCCACTTT.

The chain employs TRBV15 and TRBJ1-1, with D possibly TRBD1 on 6 matching bases. V was shortened by 0 bases and J by 8 bases, with 10 bases between the two germline ends. The length of the CDR3 is 13 residues. In germline, CDR1 is LNHNV, CDR2 YYDKDF (reference sequence). In DNA form, the CDR3 reads TGTGCCACCAGCAGAGATCTAGGGACAGAAGCTTTCTTT. It yields the protein CATSRDLGTEAFF.